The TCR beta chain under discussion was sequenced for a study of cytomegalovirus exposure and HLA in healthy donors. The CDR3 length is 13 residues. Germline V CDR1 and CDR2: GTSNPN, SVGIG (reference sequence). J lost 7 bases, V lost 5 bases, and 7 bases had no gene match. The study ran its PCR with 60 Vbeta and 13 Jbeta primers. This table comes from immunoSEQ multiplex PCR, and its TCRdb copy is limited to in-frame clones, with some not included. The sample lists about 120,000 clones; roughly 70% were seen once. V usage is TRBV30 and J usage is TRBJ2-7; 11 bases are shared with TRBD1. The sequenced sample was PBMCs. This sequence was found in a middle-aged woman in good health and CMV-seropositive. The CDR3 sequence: CAWRDRGYGEQYF. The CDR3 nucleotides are TGTGCCTGGCGGGACAGGGGGTATGGAGAGCAGTACTTC.